The 31 T cell receptor beta chains below were found in one sample sequenced in a study of blood T cell repertoires in COVID-19. Assay used: immunoSEQ multiplex PCR; TCRdb lists only in-frame clones, some missing. The sample consists of 60,000 to 85,000 clones, roughly 84% of them appearing once. Sequenced sample: peripheral blood. The receptors originated from a woman aged 80 or older with active or convalescent COVID-19.

This chain joins TRBV28 and TRBJ1-2; D perhaps matches TRBD1 (5 bases). This CDR3 region has 13 residues. Trimming pared 7 bases from V and 4 bases from J, leaving 13 bases between. CDR1 MDHEN and CDR2 SYDVKM come from the germline V gene. In DNA, the CDR3 is TGTGCCAGCACCATTGACAGCCCCTATGGCTACACCTTC. It is translated as CASTIDSPYGYTF.

The chain uses TRBV28 and TRBJ2-1; D gene uncertain. Trimming removed 6 bases from V and 0 bases from J, with 15 bases in between. The CDR3 loop spans 16 amino acids. Germline V gene sequence: CDR1 MDHEN, CDR2 SYDVKM. CDR3 DNA: TGTGCCAGCAGGTCTAGTCAGTCCGACTCCTACAATGAGCAGTTCTTC. Translation gives CASRSSQSDSYNEQFF.

In DNA form, the CDR3 reads TGTGCCTGGATCTCAGGGTTTATGAACACTGAAGCTTTCTTT. Protein sequence: CAWISGFMNTEAFF. The V call is TRBV30, the J call TRBJ1-1, with D perhaps TRBD1 (5 bases). The CDR3 has 14 amino acids. With 4 bases removed from V and 0 bases from J, the gap between germline ends came to 12 bases. Germline loops: CDR1 GTSNPN, CDR2 SVGIG (reference sequence).

The V call is TRBV29-1, the J call TRBJ1-6; perhaps TRBD1 as D (6 bases). The length of the CDR3 is 15 residues. Germline values: CDR1 SQVTM, CDR2 ANQGSEA. Between the trimmed V and J ends, which lost 4 bases and 6 bases, there was a span of 16 bases. For the CDR3, the DNA is TGCAGCGTTGCTGAACAGGGTACGGGTAATTCACCCCTCCACTTT. Encoded protein: CSVAEQGTGNSPLHF.

V is TRBV10-2 and J is TRBJ1-2, with TRBD1 matching 10 bases. CDR3 size: 15 residues. Germline V gene data show CDR1 as WSHSY and CDR2 as SAAADI. The trim removed 7 bases at V and 8 bases at J, leaving 13 bases unmatched. The CDR3 protein is CASNLGQGLLWGYTF. The CDR3 DNA sequence: TGCGCCAGCAATCTGGGACAGGGGCTTCTCTGGGGCTACACCTTC.

J is TRBJ1-2 and V is TRBV7-9; D unclear. The CDR3 covers 12 residues. The ends were cut back, 5 bases at V and 8 bases at J, with 12 bases in the middle. CDR1 and CDR2 (germline): SEHNR, FQNEAQ (reference sequence). This chain's CDR3 is CASSVPLEGYTF. CDR3 nucleotides: TGTGCCAGCAGCGTCCCCCTTGAGGGCTACACCTTC. Full variable domain (remainder filled in from reference TRBV7-9 and TRBJ1-2): DTGVSQNPRHKITKRGQNVTFRCDPISEHNRLYWYRQTLGQGPEFLTYFQNEAQLEKSRLLSDRFSAERPKGSFSTLEIQRTEQGDSAMYLCASSVPLEGYTFGSGTRLTVV.

There are a few counts of this clone. The DNA of the CDR3 is TGTGCCAGCAGTTTATCGGCAGGGACAGGATACGAGCAGTACTTC. This encodes CASSLSAGTGYEQYF. The chain couples TRBV27 to TRBJ2-7, with 8 bases lining up with TRBD1. CDR1 MNHEY and CDR2 SMNVEV come from the germline V gene (reference sequence). The CDR3 spans 15 residues. The V segment lost 0 bases and the J segment 4 bases; nucleotides outside the gene matches: 5.

This chain joins TRBV28 and TRBJ1-1, with a tentative D call TRBD1 (6 bases). The CDR3 consists of 14 residues. V shed 2 bases and J shed 3 bases, with 10 bases lying between them. In germline, CDR1 is MDHEN, CDR2 SYDVKM. The CDR3, as DNA: TGTGCCAGCAGTTTAAGGGGGGGATACACTGAAGCTTTCTTT. This gives the protein CASSLRGGYTEAFF.

J is TRBJ2-3 and V is TRBV7-2; 11 bases agree with TRBD2. The CDR3 spans 18 residues. With V trimmed by 5 bases and J by 2 bases, 12 bases remained unmatched. Germline V gene data show CDR1 as SGHTA and CDR2 as FQGNSA. CDR3 loop: CASSRQLAGAGSTDTQYF. CDR3 nucleotide sequence: TGTGCCAGCAGCCGCCAACTAGCGGGGGCGGGGTCCACAGATACGCAGTATTTT.

The V and J genes are TRBV19 and TRBJ1-5; no clear D. In germline, CDR1 is LNHDA, CDR2 SQIVND (reference sequence). V was clipped by 2 bases and J by 5 bases, with 7 bases between them. The CDR3 has 13 residues. The CDR3 DNA is TGTGCCAGTAGTATACCCAGATATCAGCCCCAGCATTTT. Translated, it gives CASSIPRYQPQHF.

V and J are TRBV19 and TRBJ1-6; 7 bases fit TRBD1. CDR1 LNHDA and CDR2 SQIVND come from the germline V gene (reference sequence). There are 16 residues in the CDR3. The ends lost 6 bases at V and 2 bases at J; junction bases unmatched: 7. This CDR3 is CASRLQGTAYNSPLHF. The CDR3 DNA is TGTGCCAGTAGATTACAAGGGACAGCCTATAATTCACCCCTCCACTTT. The variable domain in full, with the rest retrieved from reference TRBV19 and TRBJ1-6, is DGGITQSPKYLFRKEGQNVTLSCEQNLNHDAMYWYRQDPGQGLRLIYYSQIVNDFQKGDIAEGYSVSREKKESFPLTVTSAQKNPTAFYLCASRLQGTAYNSPLHFGNGTRLTVT.

The chain combines TRBV5-4 with TRBJ1-4, with TRBD1 matching over 10 bases. V trimming: 0 bases; J trimming: 7 bases; junction bases outside the gene matches: 3. CDR1 and CDR2 (germline): SGHNT, YYREEE (reference sequence). The CDR3 runs 15 residues. The CDR3 here is CASSLGDRGAEKLFF. CDR3 DNA sequence: TGTGCCAGCAGCTTGGGGGACAGGGGAGCTGAAAAACTGTTTTTT.

The chain recombines TRBV6-4 with TRBJ1-6, with D tentatively TRBD1 (5 bases). This CDR3 is 14 amino acids long. V was shortened by 4 bases and J by 6 bases, with 10 bases between the two germline ends. Germline V lookup: CDR1 MRHNA, CDR2 SNTAGT. Here the CDR3 reads CASSADRFNSPLHF. CDR3 in DNA: TGTGCCAGCAGTGCAGACAGATTTAATTCACCCCTCCACTTT.

The J gene is TRBJ2-3, the V gene TRBV24-1, with D possibly TRBD1 on 6 matching bases. The V gene's germline CDR1 is KGHDR and CDR2 SFDVKD. Trimming shortened V by 8 bases and J by 4 bases, and 12 bases separated the two germline ends. The length of the CDR3 is 13 residues. CDR3 region: CATTRGRSDTQYF. Here the CDR3 DNA reads TGTGCCACCACCAGGGGAAGGTCAGATACGCAGTATTTT.

V gene TRBV19 combines with J gene TRBJ1-4; 9 positions agree with TRBD1. The junction had 16 bases not matched to a gene; V was cut back by 4 bases and J by 13 bases. The CDR3 extends over 16 amino acids. The germline gives CDR1 LNHDA, CDR2 SQIVND (reference sequence). The CDR3 protein is CASSRRETGTGLLLFF. The CDR3 nucleotides read TGTGCCAGTAGTAGAAGAGAGACCGGGACAGGGTTACTACTGTTTTTT.

The CDR3 DNA is TGTGCCAGCAGCCAAGATCTAACTGGGCTTAGACGGAAAAACATTCAGTACTTC. It translates to CASSQDLTGLRRKNIQYF. V is TRBV3-1 (or the pseudogene TRBV3-2) and J is TRBJ2-4; D not resolved. V was trimmed by 0 bases and J by 4 bases, leaving 19 bases between them. CDR1 and CDR2 (germline): LGHDT, YNNKEL (reference sequence). This CDR3 region has 18 residues.

The chain is built from TRBV10-1 and TRBJ2-5, with 7 positions matching TRBD1. Germline CDR1 WNHNN, CDR2 SYGVQD (reference sequence). V dropped 8 bases and J dropped 2; count of bases not matched to a gene: 5. The CDR3 has 13 amino acids. The CDR3 loop is CASARDRQETQYF. The CDR3 nucleotides read TGCGCCAGCGCCCGGGACAGACAAGAGACCCAGTACTTC.

This clone was seen once. The CDR3 reads CASSVHRRGEKLFF. CDR3 nucleotides: TGTGCCAGCAGCGTACACCGAAGGGGGGAAAAACTGTTTTTT. The J gene is TRBJ1-4, the V gene TRBV3-1 (or the pseudogene TRBV3-2); D is perhaps TRBD1 (6 bases). This CDR3 comprises 14 residues. The germline V gene has CDR1 LGHDT and CDR2 YNNKEL (reference sequence). V lost 5 bases and J lost 8, with 15 bases in between.

As DNA, the CDR3 is TGTGCCAGCAGTAAGACAGGGACCCCTGAAGCTTTCTTT. It codes for CASSKTGTPEAFF. The rearrangement uses TRBV6-2 or TRBV6-3 and TRBJ1-1; 7 bases line up with TRBD1. Looked up from germline, CDR1 is MNHEY and CDR2 is SVGEGT. There are 13 residues in the CDR3. V shed 5 bases and J 6 bases; nucleotides not matched to a gene: 6.

J is TRBJ2-7 and V is TRBV14; D is unresolved. V lost 5 bases, J lost 8 bases, and 16 bases lay in between. Germline CDR1 and CDR2: SGHDN and FVKESK. CDR3 length: 13 residues. The chain's CDR3 is CASSVLGGRKQYF. The DNA of the CDR3 is TGTGCCAGCAGCGTCTTAGGCGGTCGTAAGCAGTACTTC. Together with reference TRBV14 and TRBJ2-7, the CDR3 gives the full variable domain: EAGVTQFPSHSVIEKGQTVTLRCDPISGHDNLYWYRRVMGKEIKFLLHFVKESKQDESGMPNNRFLAERTGGTYSTLKVQPAELEDSGVYFCASSVLGGRKQYFGPGTRLTVT.

V usage is TRBV11-2 and J usage is TRBJ2-5, with 11 bases fitting TRBD2. This CDR3 is 16 amino acids long. CDR1 and CDR2 (germline): SGHAT, FQNNGV. The junction had 5 bases not matched to a gene; V was cut back by 0 bases and J by 5 bases. The CDR3 spells CASSLEPSGGRETQYF. Written as DNA, the CDR3 is TGTGCCAGCAGCTTAGAGCCTAGCGGGGGGCGGGAGACCCAGTACTTC.

V gene TRBV11-3 combines with J gene TRBJ1-1; D is possibly TRBD1 (5 bases). Per germline, CDR1 SGHNT and CDR2 YENEEA. Trimming left V 3 bases short and J 6 bases short, with 11 bases between. The CDR3 covers 13 residues. The DNA of the CDR3 is TGTGCCAGCAGCTTCCAGGGACTGGCTGAAGCTTTCTTT. Residues: CASSFQGLAEAFF.

This chain uses TRBV12-3 or TRBV12-4 with TRBJ1-5; no definite D call. This CDR3 is built from 13 residues. Trimming took 3 bases from V and 5 from J, leaving 8 bases between them. The CDR3 nucleotides are TGTGCCAGCAGTTTGGAGGAATATCAGCCCCAGCATTTT. Protein sequence: CASSLEEYQPQHF.

V and J are TRBV5-1 and TRBJ2-1; 10 bases match TRBD2. Germline CDR1 is SGHRS and CDR2 is YFSETQ. This CDR3 region has 16 residues. V lost 0 bases to trimming and J lost 5 bases; unmatched junction nucleotides: 5. The DNA for the CDR3 is TGCGCCAGCAGCTTGGCCACTCTAGCGGGGGACAATGAGCAGTTCTTC. As protein: CASSLATLAGDNEQFF.

The CDR3 reads CASSLPTSGQETQYF. CDR3 nucleotide sequence: TGTGCCAGCAGCCTGCCGACTTCGGGCCAAGAGACCCAGTACTTC. The chain recombines TRBV7-2 with TRBJ2-5; no clear D gene. Trimming removed 5 bases at V and 1 base at J, with 14 bases between. This CDR3 has 15 amino acids. Germline V CDR1 and CDR2: SGHTA, FQGNSA.

The chain uses TRBV10-3 and TRBJ1-2, with D possibly TRBD1 on 5 matching bases. CDR3 length equals 14 residues. Germline CDR1 is ENHRY and CDR2 is SYGVKD. The germline V and J ends were trimmed by 4 bases and 10 bases, with 19 bases remaining between them. The CDR3 nucleotides read TGTGCCATCAGTGGAGAGACAGCCGCGGATCTCTACACCTTC. Amino acid sequence: CAISGETAADLYTF.

This clone showed up just a few times. This chain connects TRBV9 to TRBJ1-5; D is unclear. Germline CDR1 SGDLS, CDR2 YYNGEE. CDR3 length: 13 amino acids. Trimming stripped 4 bases from V and 11 bases from J, with 16 bases between. The CDR3 loop reads CASSPFAHGAQHF. The CDR3 DNA is TGTGCCAGCAGCCCCTTCGCCCATGGAGCCCAGCATTTT.

The CDR3 coding sequence is TGTGCCAGCAGCCAAGTATCCCGAGATTCACCCCTCCACTTT. It yields the protein CASSQVSRDSPLHF. The chain is built from TRBV3-1 (or the pseudogene TRBV3-2) and TRBJ1-6; D not certain. Germline loops: CDR1 LGHDT, CDR2 YNNKEL (reference sequence). V gave up 1 base and J gave up 8 bases, with 9 bases separating them. This CDR3 is 14 amino acids long.

This chain uses TRBV4-1 with TRBJ1-1; possible D gene TRBD1, 5 bases. Germline V CDR1 and CDR2: MGHRA, YSYEKL. The V gene lost 4 bases and the J gene lost 3 bases, with 15 bases spanning the gap. The CDR3 loop spans 15 amino acids. This CDR3 reads CASSLGTTGHTEAFF. In DNA, the CDR3 is TGCGCCAGCAGCCTAGGCACTACAGGACACACTGAAGCTTTCTTT.

This clone was detected a few times. This chain joins TRBV6-4 and TRBJ1-2, with TRBD1 as a possible D gene (6 bases). CDR1 and CDR2 (germline): MRHNA, SNTAGT. V was cut by 3 bases and J by 7 bases, with 15 bases left in between. The CDR3 sequence is 14 residues long. In DNA form, the CDR3 reads TGTGCCAGCAGTGAATTACAGGGAATTGGTGGCTACACCTTC. Translated: CASSELQGIGGYTF.

The table lists this clone with a few counts. The chain employs TRBV9 and TRBJ2-2, with 7 bases aligning to TRBD2. Trimming cost V 0 bases and J 3 bases; bases outside gene matches: 14. Germline CDR1 reads SGDLS; CDR2 reads YYNGEE. The CDR3 is made up of 19 amino acids. CDR3 sequence: CASSVAGQGRGRYTGELFF. Written as DNA, the CDR3 is TGTGCCAGCAGCGTAGCAGGACAAGGGCGGGGGAGATACACCGGGGAGCTGTTTTTT.